This record covers a single TCR beta chain. The record originates from a study of CD8 T cells in Susac syndrome. On the study more broadly: Patients with Susac syndrome, at blood draw, were therapy-naive, on corticosteroids, or on intravenous immunoglobulin alone.

cDNA came from roughly 0.47 to 1 ug RNA primed by random hexamers. With immunoSEQ multiplex PCR, TCR beta CDR3 was amplified across 54 Vbeta and 13 Jbeta. TCRdb recomputed calls from the immunoSEQ multiplex PCR reads with MiXCR, one row per CDR3 protein. The sample includes 95,000 to 150,000 distinct CDR3 sequences, under 96% seen only once; the top ten take over 0.12%. Germline V gene data show CDR1 as DFQATT and CDR2 as SNEGSKA (reference sequence). The trim removed 3 bases at V and 7 bases at J, leaving 10 bases unmatched. The CDR3 consists of 15 residues. This TCR was recovered from a human donor with Susac syndrome. Sequencing input: CD4+ T cells from PBMCs. The chain combines TRBV20-1 with TRBJ1-5, with 9 positions matching TRBD1. Written as DNA, the CDR3 is TGCAGTGCTAGCTTTCCGGGACAGGGCGAACAGCCCCAGCATTTT. The encoded protein is CSASFPGQGEQPQHF.